The 3 T cell receptor beta chains given below trace back to one sample, sequenced in a study of T cells after yellow fever vaccination. TCRdb itself ran the 5' RACE reads through MiXCR, one entry per CDR3 protein. The data contain some 54,000 distinct CDR3 sequences, 6.6% of them singletons. The starting material was CD8+ T cells not binding an NS4B(214-222) dextramer, sorted from PBMCs, obtained about 49 days after the first yellow fever vaccination. The origin of the receptors is a man aged 18-30 years who received the YFV17D yellow fever vaccine.

The sample holds a few counts of this clonotype. The chain has TRBV6-5 and TRBJ2-5; tentative D call: TRBD2 (7 bases). The V and J ends lost 6 bases and 5 bases respectively, with 16 bases between them. Germline V gene data show CDR1 as MNHEY and CDR2 as SVGAGI. CDR3 length: 14 amino acids. In DNA, the CDR3 is TGTGCCAGCAGCGGGGCGGGGGCGGGGGAGACCCAGTACTTC. This gives the protein CASSGAGAGETQYF.

This clonotype was counted many times. The rearrangement joins TRBV10-2 to TRBJ1-1; no clear D gene. Per germline, CDR1 WSHSY and CDR2 SAAADI. The CDR3 spans 11 residues. Trimming removed 4 bases at V and 8 bases at J, with 8 bases between. The CDR3 DNA reads TGCGCCAGCAGTGGGACTCAGGAAGCTTTCTTT. It yields the protein CASSGTQEAFF.

This clonotype has a count of ten or more. This chain connects TRBV9 to TRBJ1-2; D perhaps matches TRBD1 (5 bases). V was pared by 3 bases and J by 3 bases, with 24 bases between. Per germline, CDR1 SGDLS and CDR2 YYNGEE. This CDR3 has 18 amino acids. CDR3 protein: CASSAPERRGELHYGYTF. The CDR3 DNA sequence: TGTGCCAGCAGCGCACCGGAGAGGAGGGGAGAGTTACACTATGGCTACACCTTC. The entire variable domain, with the rest obtained from reference TRBV9 and TRBJ1-2, is as follows: DSGVTQTPKHLITATGQRVTLRCSPRSGDLSVYWYQQSLDQGLQFLIQYYNGEERAKGNILERFSAQQFPDLHSELNLSSLELGDSALYFCASSAPERRGELHYGYTFGSGTRLTVV.